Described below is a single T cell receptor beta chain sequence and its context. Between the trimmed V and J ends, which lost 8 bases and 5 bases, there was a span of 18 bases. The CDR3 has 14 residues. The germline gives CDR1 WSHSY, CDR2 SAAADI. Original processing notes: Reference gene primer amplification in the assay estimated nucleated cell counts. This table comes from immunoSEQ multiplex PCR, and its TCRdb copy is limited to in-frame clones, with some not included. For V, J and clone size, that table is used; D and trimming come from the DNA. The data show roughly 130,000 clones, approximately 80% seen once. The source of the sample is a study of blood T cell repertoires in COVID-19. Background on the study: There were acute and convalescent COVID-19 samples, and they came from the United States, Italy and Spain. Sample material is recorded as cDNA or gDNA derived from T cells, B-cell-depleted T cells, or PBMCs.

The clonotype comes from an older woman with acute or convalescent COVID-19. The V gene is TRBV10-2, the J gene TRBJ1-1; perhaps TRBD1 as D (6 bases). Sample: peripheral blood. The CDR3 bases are TGCGCCAGCGGAGAACAGGGAAAAGGAACTGAAGCTTTCTTT. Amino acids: CASGEQGKGTEAFF.